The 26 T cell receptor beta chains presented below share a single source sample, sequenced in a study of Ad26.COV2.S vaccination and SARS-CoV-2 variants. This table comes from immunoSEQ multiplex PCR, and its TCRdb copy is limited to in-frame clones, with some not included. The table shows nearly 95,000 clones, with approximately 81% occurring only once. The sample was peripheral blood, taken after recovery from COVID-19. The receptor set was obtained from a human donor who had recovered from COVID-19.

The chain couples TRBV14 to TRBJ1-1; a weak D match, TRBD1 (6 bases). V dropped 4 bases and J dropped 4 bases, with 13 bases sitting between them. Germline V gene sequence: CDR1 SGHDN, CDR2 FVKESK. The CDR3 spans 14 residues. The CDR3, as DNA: TGTGCCAGCAGCCTTTCGGGGGCGAGCACTGAAGCTTTCTTT. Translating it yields CASSLSGASTEAFF. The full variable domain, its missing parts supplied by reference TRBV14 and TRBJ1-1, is EAGVTQFPSHSVIEKGQTVTLRCDPISGHDNLYWYRRVMGKEIKFLLHFVKESKQDESGMPNNRFLAERTGGTYSTLKVQPAELEDSGVYFCASSLSGASTEAFFGQGTRLTVV.

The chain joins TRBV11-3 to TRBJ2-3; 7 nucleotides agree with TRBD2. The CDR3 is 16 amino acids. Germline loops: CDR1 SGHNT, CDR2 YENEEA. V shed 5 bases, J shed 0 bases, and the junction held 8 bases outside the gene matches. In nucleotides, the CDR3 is TGTGCCAGCAGCAAATTAGCGGGTGTTAGCACAGATACGCAGTATTTT. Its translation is CASSKLAGVSTDTQYF.

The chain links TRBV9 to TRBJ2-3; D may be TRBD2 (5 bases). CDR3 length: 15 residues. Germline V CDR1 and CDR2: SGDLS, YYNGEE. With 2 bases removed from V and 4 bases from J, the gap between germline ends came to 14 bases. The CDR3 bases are TGTGCCAGCAGCGTGGGTGAGAGGGCTCCAGATACGCAGTATTTT. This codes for CASSVGERAPDTQYF.

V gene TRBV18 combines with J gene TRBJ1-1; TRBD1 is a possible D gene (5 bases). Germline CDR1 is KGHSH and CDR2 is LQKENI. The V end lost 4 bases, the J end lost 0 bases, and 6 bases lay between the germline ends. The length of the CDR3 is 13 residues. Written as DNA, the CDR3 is TGTGCCAGCTCACAGGGGATGAACACTGAAGCTTTCTTT. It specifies CASSQGMNTEAFF. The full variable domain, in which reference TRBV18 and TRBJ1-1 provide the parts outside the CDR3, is NAGVMQNPRHLVRRRGQEARLRCSPMKGHSHVYWYRQLPEEGLKFMVYLQKENIIDESGMPKERFSAEFPKEGPSILRIQQVVRGDSAAYFCASSQGMNTEAFFGQGTRLTVV.

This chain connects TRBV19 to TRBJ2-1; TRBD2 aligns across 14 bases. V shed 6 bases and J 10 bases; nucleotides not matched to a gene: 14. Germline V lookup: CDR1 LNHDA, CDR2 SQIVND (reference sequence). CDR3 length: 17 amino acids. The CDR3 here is CASRGQGLAGDNGEQFF. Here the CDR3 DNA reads TGTGCCAGTAGGGGACAGGGACTAGCGGGAGACAACGGCGAGCAGTTCTTC. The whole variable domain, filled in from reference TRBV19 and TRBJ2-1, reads DGGITQSPKYLFRKEGQNVTLSCEQNLNHDAMYWYRQDPGQGLRLIYYSQIVNDFQKGDIAEGYSVSREKKESFPLTVTSAQKNPTAFYLCASRGQGLAGDNGEQFFGPGTRLTVL.

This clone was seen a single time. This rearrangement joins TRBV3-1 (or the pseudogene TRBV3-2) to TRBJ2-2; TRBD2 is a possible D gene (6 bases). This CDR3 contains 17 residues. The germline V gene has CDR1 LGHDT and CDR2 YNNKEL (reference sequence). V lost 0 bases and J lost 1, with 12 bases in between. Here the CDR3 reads CASSQEPGVVNTGELFF. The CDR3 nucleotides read TGTGCCAGCAGCCAAGAGCCGGGAGTAGTGAACACCGGGGAGCTGTTTTTT.

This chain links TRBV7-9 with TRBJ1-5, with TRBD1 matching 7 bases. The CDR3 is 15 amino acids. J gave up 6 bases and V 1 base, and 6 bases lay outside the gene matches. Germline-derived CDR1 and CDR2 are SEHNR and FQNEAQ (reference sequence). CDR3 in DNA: TGTGCCAGCAGCTTAGGGAAGACAGGGACTCAGCCCCAGCATTTT. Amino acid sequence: CASSLGKTGTQPQHF.

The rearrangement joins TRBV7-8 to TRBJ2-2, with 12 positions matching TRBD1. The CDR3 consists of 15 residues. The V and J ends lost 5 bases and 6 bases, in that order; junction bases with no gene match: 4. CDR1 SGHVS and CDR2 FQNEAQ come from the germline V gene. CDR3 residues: CASSPRDRGPGELFF. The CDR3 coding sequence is TGTGCCAGCAGCCCCCGGGACAGGGGGCCCGGGGAGCTGTTTTTT.

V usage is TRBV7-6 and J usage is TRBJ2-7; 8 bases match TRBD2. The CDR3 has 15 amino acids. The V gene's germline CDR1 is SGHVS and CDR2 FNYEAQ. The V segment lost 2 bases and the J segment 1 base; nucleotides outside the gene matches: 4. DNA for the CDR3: TGTGCCAGCAGCTTATCGGTAGCGGGATCCTACGAGCAGTACTTC. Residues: CASSLSVAGSYEQYF.

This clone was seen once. CDR3: CASSAPGRTEAFF. As DNA, the CDR3 is TGTGCCAGCAGTGCCCCGGGGAGAACTGAAGCTTTCTTT. V gene TRBV28 combines with J gene TRBJ1-1; D remains unclear. CDR3 length: 13 residues. Germline V gives CDR1 MDHEN, CDR2 SYDVKM. V lost 5 bases and J 5 bases, leaving 12 bases between the germline ends.

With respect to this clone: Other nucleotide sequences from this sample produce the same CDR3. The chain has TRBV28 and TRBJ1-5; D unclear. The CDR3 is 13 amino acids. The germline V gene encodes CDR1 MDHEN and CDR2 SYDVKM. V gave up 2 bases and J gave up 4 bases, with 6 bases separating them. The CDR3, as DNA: TGTGCCAGCAGTTTAGGGGTTAATCAGCCCCAGCATTTT. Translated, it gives CASSLGVNQPQHF.

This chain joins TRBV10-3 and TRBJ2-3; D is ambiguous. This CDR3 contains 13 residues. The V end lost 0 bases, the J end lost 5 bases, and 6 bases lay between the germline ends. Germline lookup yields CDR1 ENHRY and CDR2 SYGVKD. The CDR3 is CAISESIGDTQYF. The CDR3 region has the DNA TGTGCCATCAGTGAGTCGATAGGAGATACGCAGTATTTT.

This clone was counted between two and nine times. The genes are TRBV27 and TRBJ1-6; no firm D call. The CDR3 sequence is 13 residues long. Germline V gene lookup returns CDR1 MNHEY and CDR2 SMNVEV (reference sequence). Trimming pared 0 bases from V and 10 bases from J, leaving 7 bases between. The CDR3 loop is CASSLSVESPLHF. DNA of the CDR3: TGTGCCAGCAGTTTATCGGTTGAATCACCCCTCCACTTT.

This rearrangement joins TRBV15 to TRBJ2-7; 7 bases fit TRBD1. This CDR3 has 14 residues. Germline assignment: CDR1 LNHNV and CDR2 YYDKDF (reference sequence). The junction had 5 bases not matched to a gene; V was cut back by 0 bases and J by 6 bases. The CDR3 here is CATSRDRGWSEQYF. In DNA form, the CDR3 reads TGTGCCACCAGCAGAGACAGGGGGTGGTCCGAGCAGTACTTC.

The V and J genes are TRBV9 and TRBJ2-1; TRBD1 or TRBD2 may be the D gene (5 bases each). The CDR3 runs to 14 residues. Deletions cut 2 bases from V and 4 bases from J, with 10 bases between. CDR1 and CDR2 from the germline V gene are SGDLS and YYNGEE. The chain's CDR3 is CASSVGDGYNEQFF. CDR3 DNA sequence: TGTGCCAGCAGCGTGGGGGACGGTTACAATGAGCAGTTCTTC.

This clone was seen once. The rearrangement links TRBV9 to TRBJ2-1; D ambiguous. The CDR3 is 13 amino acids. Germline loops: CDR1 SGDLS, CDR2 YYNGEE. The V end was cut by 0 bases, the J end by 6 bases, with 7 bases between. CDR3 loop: CASSVGQSNEQFF. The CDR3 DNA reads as TGTGCCAGCAGCGTAGGTCAGTCCAATGAGCAGTTCTTC.

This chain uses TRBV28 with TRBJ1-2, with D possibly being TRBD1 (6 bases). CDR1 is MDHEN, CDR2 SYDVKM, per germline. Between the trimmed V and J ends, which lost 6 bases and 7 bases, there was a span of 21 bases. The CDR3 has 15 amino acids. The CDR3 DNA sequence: TGTGCCAGCAGCACTGGGGCCTCGGGGGCGGCTGGCTACACCTTC. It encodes CASSTGASGAAGYTF.

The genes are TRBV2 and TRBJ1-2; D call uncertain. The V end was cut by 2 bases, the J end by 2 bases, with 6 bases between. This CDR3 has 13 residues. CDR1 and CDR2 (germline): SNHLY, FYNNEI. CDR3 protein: CASSERSNYGYTF. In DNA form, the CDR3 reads TGTGCCAGCAGTGAACGGTCCAACTATGGCTACACCTTC.

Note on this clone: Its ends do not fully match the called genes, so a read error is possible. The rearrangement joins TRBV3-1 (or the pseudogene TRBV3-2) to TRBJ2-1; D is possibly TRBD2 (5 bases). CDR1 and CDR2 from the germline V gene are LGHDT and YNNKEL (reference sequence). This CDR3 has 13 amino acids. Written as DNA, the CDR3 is TGTGCCAGCAGCCAAGCCGACTACTATGAGCAGTTCTTC. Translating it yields CASSQADYYEQFF.

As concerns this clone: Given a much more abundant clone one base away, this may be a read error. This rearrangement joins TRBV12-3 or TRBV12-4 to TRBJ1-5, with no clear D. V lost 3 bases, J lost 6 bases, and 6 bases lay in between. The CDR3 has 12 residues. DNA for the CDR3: TGTGCCAGCAGTTTGGGGTTTCAGCCCCAGCATTTT. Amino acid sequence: CASSLGFQPQHF.

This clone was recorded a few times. The CDR3 loop is CASSQGQGVGDTEAFF. The CDR3, as DNA: TGTGCCAGCAGCCAAGGACAGGGAGTGGGGGACACTGAAGCTTTCTTT. The J gene is TRBJ1-1, the V gene TRBV28; 8 nucleotides align to TRBD1. Germline V gene data show CDR1 as MDHEN and CDR2 as SYDVKM. This CDR3 contains 16 residues. V gave up 6 bases and J gave up 3 bases; unmatched junction bases: 12.

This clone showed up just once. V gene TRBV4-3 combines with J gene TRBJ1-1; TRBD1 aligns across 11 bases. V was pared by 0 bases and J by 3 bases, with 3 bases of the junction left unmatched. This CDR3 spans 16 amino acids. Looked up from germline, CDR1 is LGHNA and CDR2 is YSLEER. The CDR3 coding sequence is TGCGCCAGCAGCCAAGATTCGGACAGGGGGCACACTGAAGCTTTCTTT. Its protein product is CASSQDSDRGHTEAFF.

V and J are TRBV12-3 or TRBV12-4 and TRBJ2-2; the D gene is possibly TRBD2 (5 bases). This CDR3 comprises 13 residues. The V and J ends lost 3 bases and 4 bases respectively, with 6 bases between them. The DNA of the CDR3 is TGTGCCAGCAGTTTCGGGATCACCGGGGAGCTGTTTTTT. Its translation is CASSFGITGELFF.

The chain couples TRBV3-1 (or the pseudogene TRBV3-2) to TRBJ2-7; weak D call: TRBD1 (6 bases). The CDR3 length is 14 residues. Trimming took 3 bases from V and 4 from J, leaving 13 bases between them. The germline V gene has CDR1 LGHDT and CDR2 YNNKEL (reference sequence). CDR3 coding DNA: TGTGCCAGCAGCCAGGAAGGGGGAGTTTACGAGCAGTACTTC. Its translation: CASSQEGGVYEQYF.

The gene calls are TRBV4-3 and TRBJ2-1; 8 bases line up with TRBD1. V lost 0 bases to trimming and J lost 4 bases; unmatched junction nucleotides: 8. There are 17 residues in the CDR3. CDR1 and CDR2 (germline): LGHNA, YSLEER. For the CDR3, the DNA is TGCGCCAGCAGCCAAGATCAGCCAGGGGGCGGTTACAATGAGCAGTTCTTC. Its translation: CASSQDQPGGGYNEQFF.

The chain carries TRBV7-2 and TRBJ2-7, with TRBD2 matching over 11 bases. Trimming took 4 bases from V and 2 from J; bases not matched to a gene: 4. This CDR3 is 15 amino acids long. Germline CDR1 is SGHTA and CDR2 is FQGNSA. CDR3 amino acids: CASSSVAGGAYEQYF. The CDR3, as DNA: TGTGCCAGCAGCTCGGTAGCGGGAGGGGCCTACGAGCAGTACTTC.